Presented here are 3 T cell receptor beta chains from one specimen sequenced in a study of shared clonotypes between healthy human individuals. Profiling relied on immunoSEQ multiplex PCR, and the TCRdb table lists in-frame clones only, not all of them. The data hold more than 1 million clones, with around three quarters observed a single time. The sample consisted of memory CD4+ T cells from PBMCs. As for subset: CD45RA-negative fraction. These receptors were taken from a man aged 18 to 35 in good health. Some clones in this sample may be carry-over from other donors' samples.

The genes are TRBV28 and TRBJ1-1; D is undetermined. Deletions cut 3 bases from V and 1 base from J, with 9 bases between. CDR3 length equals 14 residues. Germline assignment: CDR1 MDHEN and CDR2 SYDVKM. The CDR3 reads CASSLRPRNTEAFF. The CDR3 nucleotides are TGTGCCAGCAGTTTGAGACCGAGGAACACTGAAGCTTTCTTT.

The gene calls are TRBV6-1 and TRBJ2-1; D not certain. The ends were cut back, 5 bases at V and 9 bases at J, with 14 bases in the middle. The germline CDR1 and CDR2 sequences are MNHNS and SASEGT. The CDR3 length is 13 residues. CDR3 protein: CASSIPPRAEQFF. CDR3 nucleotides: TGTGCCAGCAGTATACCTCCACGTGCTGAGCAGTTCTTC.

This sequence joins TRBV29-1 and TRBJ2-6, with D hard to call. The CDR3 length is 14 residues. Trimming removed 1 base from V and 10 bases from J, with 14 bases in between. From germline, CDR1 is SQVTM and CDR2 ANQGSEA. The CDR3 nucleotides read TGCAGCGTTGAAGTCCCGGGTCTCAGGAACGTCCTGACTTTC. This encodes CSVEVPGLRNVLTF.